A single sample gave rise to the 16 T cell receptor beta chains below, sequenced in a study of control samples from healthy donors and cancer patients. The protocol was immunoSEQ multiplex PCR, while the TCRdb copy is restricted to in-frame clones and leaves out a portion. The sample includes under 200,000 clones, around 95% of them seen just once. The sample consisted of blood. All receptors derive from a woman aged 40 to 50 in good health.

The J gene is TRBJ2-5, the V gene TRBV7-2, with TRBD2 identical over 10 bases. CDR3 length equals 16 residues. CDR1 is SGHTA and CDR2 is FQGNSA in the germline V gene. V lost 2 bases to trimming and J lost 2 bases; unmatched junction nucleotides: 5. For the CDR3, the DNA is TGTGCCAGCAGCTTACTAGCGGGGGATCCACAAGAGACCCAGTACTTC. Translation: CASSLLAGDPQETQYF.

This rearrangement joins TRBV4-1 to TRBJ2-2; 7 nucleotides match TRBD2. Unmatched junction bases numbered 11, after V lost 0 bases and J lost 4 bases. The CDR3 is 18 residues long. Germline V gene data show CDR1 as MGHRA and CDR2 as YSYEKL. The CDR3 region has the DNA TGCGCCAGCAGCCAAGAGAGGGGAGGCGGGAGAGTCACCGGGGAGCTGTTTTTT. Translation gives CASSQERGGGRVTGELFF.

The chain links TRBV6-2 or TRBV6-3 to TRBJ1-5, with 8 nucleotides matching TRBD1. With V trimmed by 6 bases and J by 2 bases, 6 bases remained unmatched. Germline CDR1 MNHEY, CDR2 SVGEGT. There are 15 residues in the CDR3. The CDR3 DNA is TGTGCCAGCAGCCCGACAGGGGAGGGCAATCAGCCCCAGCATTTT. Translated: CASSPTGEGNQPQHF.

The table lists this clone with a count of one. V is TRBV18 and J is TRBJ2-7; 9 nucleotides agree with TRBD1. This CDR3 region has 15 residues. V gave up 4 bases and J gave up 3 bases; unmatched junction bases: 7. The germline gives CDR1 KGHSH, CDR2 LQKENI. The CDR3 bases are TGTGCCAGCTCACACCGGGACAGGGAGTACTACGAGCAGTACTTC. It codes for CASSHRDREYYEQYF. Looking up the rest from reference TRBV18 and TRBJ2-7 gives the full variable domain: NAGVMQNPRHLVRRRGQEARLRCSPMKGHSHVYWYRQLPEEGLKFMVYLQKENIIDESGMPKERFSAEFPKEGPSILRIQQVVRGDSAAYFCASSHRDREYYEQYFGPGTRLTVT.

The chain employs TRBV5-1 and TRBJ2-2; TRBD2 aligns across 12 bases. J lost 5 bases, V lost 4 bases, and 6 bases had no gene match. CDR3 length: 16 amino acids. CDR1 is SGHRS and CDR2 is YFSETQ in the germline V gene. The CDR3 coding sequence is TGCGCCAGCAGCGGCCCTAGCGGGGGGGTAACCGGGGAGCTGTTTTTT. Its translation is CASSGPSGGVTGELFF.

Concerning this clone: The same CDR3 is also encoded by other DNA sequences in this sample. The chain uses TRBV6-5 and TRBJ1-1; 7 nucleotides align to TRBD1. Germline loops: CDR1 MNHEY, CDR2 SVGAGI. This CDR3 is 13 amino acids long. Germline trimming cut 8 bases from V and 0 bases from J; bases unmatched to any gene: 3. CDR3 nucleotides: TGTGCCAGCTCCGGGACAGTGAACACTGAAGCTTTCTTT. Protein sequence: CASSGTVNTEAFF.

CDR3 loop: CAVKPGQGYTDTQYF. The CDR3 region has the DNA TGTGCCGTCAAACCGGGACAGGGGTACACAGATACGCAGTATTTT. J is TRBJ2-3 and V is TRBV24-1; 10 bases map to TRBD1. The germline CDR1 and CDR2 sequences are KGHDR and SFDVKD. Trimming took 12 bases from V and 2 from J; bases not matched to a gene: 10. This CDR3 contains 15 residues.

The CDR3 sequence: CASSRTGYGYTF. In DNA form, the CDR3 reads TGTGCCAGCAGCCGTACAGGGTATGGCTACACCTTC. The chain employs TRBV28 and TRBJ1-2; the D gene is possibly TRBD1 (6 bases). V lost 6 bases to trimming and J lost 5 bases, with 10 bases between them. CDR1 and CDR2 (germline): MDHEN, SYDVKM. The length of the CDR3 is 12 residues.

A remark on this clone: At the DNA level, this CDR3 is encoded by other sequences in the same sample as well. The genes are TRBV6-5 and TRBJ1-1; 7 bases align to TRBD1. Germline V CDR1 and CDR2: MNHEY, SVGAGI. J was trimmed by 0 bases and V by 0 bases; bases with no gene match: 1. This CDR3 comprises 15 residues. CDR3 nucleotide sequence: TGTGCCAGCAGTTACTCGGGGACAGTGAACACTGAAGCTTTCTTT. This codes for CASSYSGTVNTEAFF.

This chain joins TRBV14 and TRBJ1-2, with D hard to call. The CDR3 extends over 12 amino acids. Germline V gene data show CDR1 as SGHDN and CDR2 as FVKESK. Trimming pared 3 bases from V and 2 bases from J, leaving 4 bases between. The CDR3: CASSQGNYGYTF. The CDR3 coding sequence is TGTGCCAGCAGCCAGGGAAACTATGGCTACACCTTC.

The chain has TRBV25-1 and TRBJ1-2; D ambiguous. The CDR3 has 13 residues. V was clipped by 3 bases and J by 3 bases, with 8 bases between them. The germline V gene encodes CDR1 MGHDK and CDR2 SYGVNS. In nucleotides, the CDR3 is TGTGCCAGCAGTGACTTCGGGGACTATGGCTACACCTTC. Protein: CASSDFGDYGYTF.

This rearrangement joins TRBV4-3 to TRBJ1-6; D is possibly TRBD1 (5 bases). The germline CDR1 and CDR2 sequences are LGHNA and YSLEER. The CDR3 covers 17 residues. The V end lost 1 base, the J end lost 6 bases, and 16 bases lay between the germline ends. CDR3 DNA sequence: TGCGCCAGCAGCCAAGTACGGGACTCAAAAAGTAATTCACCCCTCCACTTT. Its protein is CASSQVRDSKSNSPLHF.

The rearrangement joins TRBV4-2 to TRBJ1-4, with D tentatively TRBD1 (5 bases). Per the germline V gene, CDR1 is LGHNA and CDR2 is YNFKEQ. The CDR3 contains 16 residues. V lost 0 bases, J lost 4 bases, and 12 bases lay in between. The CDR3 spells CASSQDKAGDNEKLFF. CDR3 DNA: TGTGCCAGCAGCCAAGATAAGGCGGGGGATAATGAAAAACTGTTTTTT.

This chain links TRBV5-4 with TRBJ1-2, with D uncertain. Germline CDR1 is SGHNT and CDR2 is YYREEE (reference sequence). The CDR3 has 16 residues. V shed 1 base and J shed 0 bases, with 13 bases lying between them. CDR3 sequence reads: CASSLSFRAANYGYTF. The CDR3 DNA reads TGTGCCAGCAGCTTGAGTTTCCGGGCAGCTAACTATGGCTACACCTTC.

This chain uses TRBV5-6 with TRBJ2-7, with TRBD1 identical over 8 bases. V shed 0 bases and J 3 bases; nucleotides not matched to a gene: 5. Looked up from germline, CDR1 is SGHDT and CDR2 is YYEEEE. The CDR3 has 15 residues. The CDR3 spells CASSLDRDRHYEQYF. The CDR3 DNA is TGTGCCAGCAGCTTGGATCGGGACAGGCACTACGAGCAGTACTTC.

The chain employs TRBV18 and TRBJ1-1, with D uncertain. The CDR3 consists of 15 residues. Germline values: CDR1 KGHSH, CDR2 LQKENI. The V end lost 1 base, the J end lost 3 bases, and 12 bases lay between the germline ends. The CDR3 nucleotides are TGTGCCAGCTCACCACGTAAGGAGGGCTACACTGAAGCTTTCTTT. This codes for CASSPRKEGYTEAFF.